The source of this TCR beta chain is a study of shared clonotypes between healthy human individuals. Study-wide context: CD8 memory received one plate per donor, CD8 naive two, CD4 memory three and CD4 naive three.

Adult donors, all healthy and HIV-negative, had no recent acute infections or vaccinations. Authors' methods: Filtering of immunoSEQ junctional sequences could not match full-length read filtering. Clones were read by immunoSEQ multiplex PCR, and TCRdb kept only the in-frame ones, dropping some. The D gene and trimming were derived from the DNA, and the V and J assignments and clone size from that table. There are 650,000 to 800,000 clones in the sample; 55% to 75% occur only once, and 1.8% lies in the top ten. Trimming removed 8 bases from V and 5 bases from J; junction bases left unmatched: 9. The germline CDR1 and CDR2 sequences are ENHRY and SYGVKD. This CDR3 comprises 14 residues.

The receptor was derived from a woman aged 30 to 39 in good health. Input material: memory CD4+ T cells sorted from blood. Subset described: CD45RA-negative fraction. This chain uses TRBV10-3 with TRBJ2-3; 8 bases match TRBD1. CDR3 amino acids: CAISPGGAVDTQYF. The CDR3 DNA reads as TGTGCCATCTCTCCAGGGGGCGCGGTAGATACGCAGTATTTT.